The entry below gives a single TCR beta chain sequence along with its context. Its target is unknown. This entry comes from a study of T cell responses to AZD1222 COVID-19 vaccine. Study findings and constraints: The peak T cell response came first, and repertoires were sampled only after it. Females outnumbered males among donors, who were mostly white British; clonal diversity was possibly underestimated. Increases in Spike-specific TCR breadth and depth were seen after two AZD1222 doses.

V shed 3 bases and J shed 4 bases, with 10 bases lying between them. The CDR3 has 13 amino acids. Here immunoSEQ multiplex PCR was the method, and the copy in TCRdb shows in-frame clones only, minus some. The repertoire holds 150,000 to 200,000 clones, with around 92% as singletons. The chain carries TRBV12-3 or TRBV12-4 and TRBJ2-7; D may match TRBD1 or TRBD2 (5 bases each). The sequence was collected from an adult who received the AZD1222 COVID-19 vaccine. The material sequenced was peripheral blood, taken 28 days after the second AZD1222 dose. This chain's CDR3 is CASSLRDGYEQYF. The CDR3 coding sequence is TGTGCCAGCAGTTTGAGGGACGGATACGAGCAGTACTTC.